The present TCR beta chain was sequenced within a study of cytomegalovirus exposure and HLA in healthy donors. With regard to this clone: Its specificity is unknown.

Here immunoSEQ multiplex PCR was the method, and the copy in TCRdb shows in-frame clones only, minus some. Of under 150,000 clones listed, roughly 89% were seen once; the top ten hold 1.5% to 2%. Study-wide findings and caveats: Cytomegalovirus association was listed for around 180 TCR beta chains.

Trimming pared 3 bases from V and 5 bases from J, leaving 7 bases between. Germline CDR1 reads KGHSH; CDR2 reads LQKENI. The CDR3 is made up of 12 amino acids. Sequenced sample: PBMCs. The genes are TRBV18 and TRBJ2-5; no clear D gene. The receptor's source is a woman aged 18 to 35 in good health and CMV-seronegative. CDR3 nucleotide sequence: TGTGCCAGCTCACCTGAGACTGAGACCCAGTACTTC. As protein: CASSPETETQYF.